A selection of T cell receptor beta chains follows, all from one sample in a study of T-cell reconstitution after alpha-beta-depleted transplantation in children. TCRdb reprocessed the PCR reads with MiXCR, giving one entry per CDR3 protein. The sample lists about 640,000 distinct CDR3 sequences, 10% to 15% occurring once. This specimen was PBMCs, mostly from graft donor cells, taken 360 days after TCRalphabeta/CD19-depleted stem cell transplant. The receptors originated from a male patient under 18 who had a stem cell transplant for acute myeloid leukemia, so the T cells may come from the graft donor. CDR3s include the opening cysteine and the closing phenylalanine or tryptophan. A D gene is named only where the DNA matches it firmly. Part of the rows lack a size; the others show once, few, many or a class for expanded clones.

cdr3_nt: TGCGCCAGCAGCGGGGGCCATCCAGGCCGGGGTGCGAACACCGGGGAGCTGTTTTTT; cdr3_aa: CASSGGHPGRGANTGELFF; v_call: TRBV5-1; d_call: NA; j_call: TRBJ2-2; clone_size: many
cdr3_nt: TGTGCCAGCAGCCAAACTAGCGGGAGGGCTTTTAGCACAGATACGCAGTATTTT; cdr3_aa: CASSQTSGRAFSTDTQYF; v_call: TRBV7-3; d_call: TRBD2; j_call: TRBJ2-3; clone_size: NA
cdr3_nt: TGCTGCTACGGGAGGGGGGAGACCCAGTACTTC; cdr3_aa: CCYGRGETQYF; v_call: TRBV20-1; d_call: TRBD2; j_call: TRBJ2-5; clone_size: few
cdr3_nt: TGCAGCGTTGTGGCTAGCGGAGTCAATCAAGAGACCCAGTACTTC; cdr3_aa: CSVVASGVNQETQYF; v_call: TRBV29-1; d_call: TRBD2; j_call: TRBJ2-5; clone_size: few
cdr3_nt: TGTGCCAGCAGGTCCCGGGACAGTTATAATTCACCCCTCCACTTT; cdr3_aa: CASRSRDSYNSPLHF; v_call: TRBV12-3/TRBV12-4; d_call: TRBD1; j_call: TRBJ1-6; clone_size: many
cdr3_nt: TGTGCCAGCAGCCCGAAAAGTGGGCCCTATAATTCACCCCTCCACTTT; cdr3_aa: CASSPKSGPYNSPLHF; v_call: TRBV7-9; d_call: NA; j_call: TRBJ1-6; clone_size: few
cdr3_nt: TGTGCCAGCAGTTCAAAGGACGTTCGACCCTACGAGCAGTACTTC; cdr3_aa: CASSSKDVRPYEQYF; v_call: TRBV28; d_call: NA; j_call: TRBJ2-7; clone_size: few
cdr3_nt: TGTGCCAGCAGTTCCCGACAGCCCCAAGAGCAGTACTTC; cdr3_aa: CASSSRQPQEQYF; v_call: TRBV12-3/TRBV12-4; d_call: NA; j_call: TRBJ2-7; clone_size: NA
cdr3_nt: TGTGCCCTACGCGAGGCTCTTCACACCGGGGAGCTGTTTTTT; cdr3_aa: CALREALHTGELFF; v_call: TRBV30; d_call: NA; j_call: TRBJ2-2; clone_size: few
cdr3_nt: TGTGCCAGCAGTTATTTGAAGGGTTCCTACGAGCAGTACTTC; cdr3_aa: CASSYLKGSYEQYF; v_call: TRBV6-2/TRBV6-3; d_call: NA; j_call: TRBJ2-7; clone_size: NA
cdr3_nt: TGTGCCAGCAGTTTAGTGGGGACCTCAGGCTACACCTTC; cdr3_aa: CASSLVGTSGYTF; v_call: TRBV28; d_call: NA; j_call: TRBJ1-2; clone_size: few
cdr3_nt: TGTGCCAGCACCACAGACCAATCCCCCGGGGAGCTGTTTTTT; cdr3_aa: CASTTDQSPGELFF; v_call: TRBV12-3/TRBV12-4; d_call: NA; j_call: TRBJ2-2; clone_size: many
cdr3_nt: TGTGCCTCTTCAAATCCGGGACTAGCGGGAGGGAGGGACACCGGGGAGCTGTTTTTT; cdr3_aa: CASSNPGLAGGRDTGELFF; v_call: TRBV10-3; d_call: TRBD2; j_call: TRBJ2-2; clone_size: NA
cdr3_nt: TGTGCCAGCAGTTTATTTCAGGGCTCCCGTGGAAACACCATATATTTT; cdr3_aa: CASSLFQGSRGNTIYF; v_call: TRBV28; d_call: NA; j_call: TRBJ1-3; clone_size: NA
cdr3_nt: TGCGCCAGCAGCATCACAACAGGGGCAACCTACAATGAGCAGTTCTTC; cdr3_aa: CASSITTGATYNEQFF; v_call: TRBV5-1; d_call: TRBD1; j_call: TRBJ2-1; clone_size: many
cdr3_nt: TGTGCCAGCAGCCAAGATAACACTTCTAAGTACTTC; cdr3_aa: CASSQDNTSKYF; v_call: TRBV3-1; d_call: NA; j_call: TRBJ2-7; clone_size: few
cdr3_nt: TGTGCCAGCAGGGACAAGGTCTGGGGAAACACCATATATTTT; cdr3_aa: CASRDKVWGNTIYF; v_call: TRBV28; d_call: NA; j_call: TRBJ1-3; clone_size: few
cdr3_nt: TGTGCCAGCAGCCCCCCAGCGGCAGGTCTTAGGTATCAGCCCCAGCATTTT; cdr3_aa: CASSPPAAGLRYQPQHF; v_call: TRBV6-1; d_call: NA; j_call: TRBJ1-5; clone_size: NA
cdr3_nt: TGTGCCAGCAGTCTAGCGGGGGGGCAGGCTGGCTACACCTTC; cdr3_aa: CASSLAGGQAGYTF; v_call: TRBV12-3/TRBV12-4; d_call: NA; j_call: TRBJ1-2; clone_size: few
cdr3_nt: TGCGCCAGCAGCGCCGAGGAACAGCTTAACTATGGCTACACCTTC; cdr3_aa: CASSAEEQLNYGYTF; v_call: TRBV4-3; d_call: NA; j_call: TRBJ1-2; clone_size: few
cdr3_nt: TGTGCCAGCAGCCTTGGATATTCGAGTCCCACTTACAATGAGCAGTTCTTC; cdr3_aa: CASSLGYSSPTYNEQFF; v_call: TRBV14; d_call: NA; j_call: TRBJ2-1; clone_size: few
cdr3_nt: TGTGCCAGCAGCGTCGGGGAGACCCTAGCCAAAAACATTCAGTACTTC; cdr3_aa: CASSVGETLAKNIQYF; v_call: TRBV9; d_call: NA; j_call: TRBJ2-4; clone_size: many
cdr3_nt: TGTGCCAGCAGTTCCTTACTAGCGGGAGGGCCGGGCAATGAGCAGTTCTTC; cdr3_aa: CASSSLLAGGPGNEQFF; v_call: TRBV12-3/TRBV12-4; d_call: TRBD2; j_call: TRBJ2-1; clone_size: few
cdr3_nt: TGCAGCGTTACTAGCGGGAGCGGAGATACGCAGTATTTT; cdr3_aa: CSVTSGSGDTQYF; v_call: TRBV29-1; d_call: TRBD2; j_call: TRBJ2-3; clone_size: NA
cdr3_nt: TGTGCCAGCATCCTCGGGGCCCTAAACACTGAAGCTTTCTTT; cdr3_aa: CASILGALNTEAFF; v_call: TRBV6-2/TRBV6-3; d_call: NA; j_call: TRBJ1-1; clone_size: few
cdr3_nt: TGCAGTGCCCTAGGGAGACTAGCGGGACACAATGAGCAGTTCTTC; cdr3_aa: CSALGRLAGHNEQFF; v_call: TRBV20-1; d_call: TRBD2; j_call: TRBJ2-1; clone_size: few
cdr3_nt: TGTGCCAGTATGGGGCAGCCCCAGCATTTT; cdr3_aa: CASMGQPQHF; v_call: TRBV13; d_call: NA; j_call: TRBJ1-5; clone_size: NA
cdr3_nt: TGTGCCAGCAGGTGGGGGCCCACTGAAGCTTTCTTT; cdr3_aa: CASRWGPTEAFF; v_call: TRBV28; d_call: NA; j_call: TRBJ1-1; clone_size: NA
cdr3_nt: TGTGCCAGCAGTTTTGGCCCCGCGACAGGGAGGAACACTGAAGCTTTCTTT; cdr3_aa: CASSFGPATGRNTEAFF; v_call: TRBV28; d_call: TRBD1; j_call: TRBJ1-1; clone_size: NA
cdr3_nt: TGTGCCAGCAGTTTAATAGTTGGGACAGGGCCCTACGAGCAGTACTTC; cdr3_aa: CASSLIVGTGPYEQYF; v_call: TRBV27; d_call: TRBD1; j_call: TRBJ2-7; clone_size: few